Sequencing of this T cell receptor beta chain was carried out in a study of T cells after yellow fever vaccination. Study-wide points: Most clones from primary vaccination were detected again post-booster (roughly 96% CD4, 88% CD8). Secondary responses were weaker yet peaked faster, day 5 versus 15. Only a small proportion of the clonotypes turned up in both the CD4 and the CD8 compartments, likely arising from convergent recombination.

This clonotype was observed at least ten times. The antigen remains undetermined. The CDR3 contains 15 residues. The V and J ends lost 1 base and 7 bases, in that order; junction bases with no gene match: 5. Germline assignment: CDR1 LGHNA and CDR2 YNFKEQ. Each CDR3 protein is one row after TCRdb ran MiXCR on the 5' RACE reads. This sample has approximately 110,000 distinct CDR3 sequences, with nearly 7.5% found just once. This chain connects TRBV4-2 to TRBJ1-4; 8 bases line up with TRBD1. The sample consisted of CD4+ T cells sorted from PBMCs, taken roughly 10 days after the first yellow fever vaccination. The TCR comes from a man between 18 and 35 years old who received the YFV17D yellow fever vaccine. In DNA form, the CDR3 reads TGTGCCAGCAGCCAAGTAAGGACAGGGAGTGAAAAACTGTTTTTT. It encodes CASSQVRTGSEKLFF.